The entry that follows covers one T cell receptor (beta chain) sequence. Its antigen is undetermined. These data originate in a study of vaccination effects on CD4 cells after COVID-19. Study details: The second dose preceded post-vaccine samples by a median of 72 days.

Measured with immunoSEQ multiplex PCR; TCRdb has only the in-frame clones, and not every one. The table shows under 35,000 clones, with about two thirds occurring only once. The CDR3 length is 15 residues. CDR1 is MGHRA, CDR2 YSYEKL, per germline. Trimming cost V 0 bases and J 4 bases, with 12 bases left between them. Whole-study results and caveats: Missing from the study were early post-infection timepoints, and its convalescent patients were few.

Sequencing was preceded by expansion of antigen-specific CD4+ T cells with viral peptide pools in the ViraFEST assay. Isolating CD4+ T cells followed approximately 10 days of culture. All participants had two doses of either the BNT162b2 or mRNA-1273 vaccine. Vaccinees lacked prior SARS-CoV-2 infection and tested negative for nucleocapsid antibodies. IL-2 medium was substituted for half the medium on days 3 and 7. The input for sequencing was CD4+ T cells from PBMCs cultured with SARS-CoV-2 spike peptides, taken after COVID-19 vaccination. The TCR originated in a human donor who received a COVID-19 vaccine. The chain has TRBV4-1 and TRBJ1-1; D unclear. In nucleotides, the CDR3 is TGCGCCAGCAGCCAAGACGGTCGGTTGGTCACTGAAGCTTTCTTT. The encoded protein is CASSQDGRLVTEAFF.